This is a list of T cell receptor beta chains from one sample in a study of shared clonotypes between healthy human individuals. TCRdb's copy holds only in-frame clones and misses some; the assay was immunoSEQ multiplex PCR. The sample consists of about 580,000 clones, about 98% of them appearing once. Sequencing was carried out using naive CD8+ T cells sorted from blood. The source of these receptors is a man aged 25 to 45 in good health. Both conserved end residues are part of each CDR3. D genes are given only for firm matches. Not all rows give a size; the values are once, few, many and, for expanded clones, a class.

V	size	length	D	J	CDR3	DNA
TRBV5-5	.	12	.	TRBJ2-7	CASSVSPYEQYF	TGTGCCAGCAGCGTAAGCCCCTACGAGCAGTACTTC
TRBV27	.	16	.	TRBJ2-3	CASRLHKGRAGDTQYF	TGTGCCAGCAGACTCCACAAGGGCAGGGCTGGAGATACGCAGTATTTT
TRBV5-4	.	14	.	TRBJ2-7	CASSLSDSSYEQYF	TGTGCCAGCAGCCTATCGGACAGCTCCTACGAGCAGTACTTC
TRBV10-3	.	14	.	TRBJ2-7	CAIGPREAPYEQYF	TGTGCCATCGGCCCTCGAGAGGCCCCCTACGAGCAGTACTTC
TRBV18	.	15	TRBD2	TRBJ2-7	CASSPQQASGYEQYF	TGTGCCAGCTCACCACAACAGGCTAGCGGGTACGAGCAGTACTTC
TRBV29-1	.	14	TRBD2	TRBJ2-2	CSVTSGRATGELFF	TGCAGCGTCACTAGCGGGAGGGCCACCGGGGAGCTGTTTTTT
TRBV5-1	.	16	TRBD1	TRBJ1-3	CASSYRGQLNGNTIYF	TGCGCCAGCAGCTACAGGGGACAACTAAACGGAAACACCATATATTTT
TRBV27	.	13	.	TRBJ2-1	CASSLALVGEQFF	TGTGCCAGCAGTTTAGCTCTAGTGGGTGAGCAGTTCTTC
TRBV23-1	.	17	TRBD2	TRBJ2-5	CASSQWRLAGAQETQYF	TGCGCCAGCAGTCAATGGAGACTAGCGGGAGCCCAAGAGACCCAGTACTTC
TRBV15	.	17	TRBD1	TRBJ2-7	CATSRDTGTGGIYEQYF	TGTGCCACCAGCAGAGATACAGGGACAGGGGGCATCTACGAGCAGTACTTC
TRBV4-1	.	15	.	TRBJ2-1	CASSQEGGLINEQFF	TGCGCCAGCAGCCAAGAAGGAGGACTGATAAATGAGCAGTTCTTC
TRBV27	.	16	.	TRBJ2-1	CASSFLGSGAHNEQFF	TGTGCCAGCAGTTTCCTCGGGTCAGGGGCGCACAATGAGCAGTTCTTC
TRBV27	.	14	TRBD2	TRBJ2-3	CASSPGLAVDTQYF	TGTGCCAGCAGTCCGGGACTAGCAGTAGATACGCAGTATTTT
TRBV5-4	.	18	TRBD1	TRBJ2-7	CASSLLLGQGGTTYEQYF	TGTGCCAGCAGCTTGCTGCTAGGACAGGGTGGTACAACCTACGAGCAGTACTTC
TRBV7-9	.	16	TRBD2	TRBJ2-7	CASSTRLAGALHEQYF	TGTGCCAGCAGCACCAGACTAGCGGGAGCTCTGCACGAGCAGTACTTC
TRBV6-4	.	15	.	TRBJ2-2	CASSDSSANTGELFF	TGTGCCAGCAGTGACTCTAGCGCGAACACCGGGGAGCTGTTTTTT
TRBV9	.	12	.	TRBJ2-1	CASGGSYNEQFF	TGTGCCAGCGGGGGCTCCTACAATGAGCAGTTCTTC
TRBV7-9	.	12	TRBD2	TRBJ2-3	CACGSSVDTQYF	TGTGCTTGCGGGAGTTCCGTAGATACGCAGTATTTT
TRBV7-8	once	16	TRBD1	TRBJ2-2	CASSYLDRGSGRELFF	TGTGCCAGCAGCTACTTGGACAGGGGGAGTGGCAGGGAGCTGTTTTTT
TRBV7-8	.	18	.	TRBJ2-7	CASSLGGTLLGKAGEQYF	TGTGCCAGCAGCTTAGGAGGGACCCTCCTAGGTAAAGCCGGGGAGCAGTACTTC
TRBV9	.	13	.	TRBJ1-1	CASSVGMGSEAFF	TGTGCCAGCAGCGTAGGAATGGGGAGTGAAGCTTTCTTT
TRBV27	.	15	TRBD1	TRBJ2-7	CASSSGTGIYHEQYF	TGTGCCAGCAGCTCCGGGACAGGGATATACCACGAGCAGTACTTC
TRBV4-1	.	14	.	TRBJ1-1	CASSHFGGGIEAFF	TGCGCCAGCAGCCATTTCGGCGGGGGGATTGAAGCTTTCTTT
TRBV29-1	.	10	.	TRBJ2-3	CSVERDTQYF	TGCAGCGTTGAACGAGATACGCAGTATTTT
TRBV7-9	.	16	.	TRBJ2-2	CASIETPSSRTGELFF	TGTGCCAGCATCGAAACCCCCTCTAGCCGCACCGGGGAGCTGTTTTTT
TRBV4-1	.	15	.	TRBJ2-7	CASSQEAHGTYEQYF	TGCGCCAGCAGCCAAGAGGCACACGGCACCTACGAGCAGTACTTC
TRBV6-1	.	15	TRBD2	TRBJ2-1	CASSEATAGGRGQFF	TGTGCCAGCAGTGAAGCGACAGCGGGAGGTAGGGGGCAGTTCTTC
TRBV5-4	.	15	.	TRBJ2-5	CASSTTSSFEETQYF	TGTGCCAGCAGCACAACCTCCTCTTTCGAAGAGACCCAGTACTTC
TRBV7-9	.	13	.	TRBJ2-7	CASSLGSGYEQYF	TGTGCCAGCAGCTTAGGGTCCGGTTACGAGCAGTACTTC
TRBV28	.	14	TRBD2	TRBJ2-3	CASSRLASTDTQYF	TGTGCCAGCAGTCGACTAGCGAGCACAGATACGCAGTATTTT
TRBV7-6	.	18	TRBD2	TRBJ2-3	CASSLDPGLAGTIDTQYF	TGTGCCAGCAGCCTAGACCCGGGACTAGCGGGAACGATAGATACGCAGTATTTT
TRBV6-5	.	15	.	TRBJ2-1	CASSYRLGEANEQFF	TGTGCCAGCAGTTACAGGCTAGGAGAAGCCAATGAGCAGTTCTTC
TRBV7-6	once	13	.	TRBJ2-2	CASSLGNTGELFF	TGTGCCAGCAGCTTGGGTAACACCGGGGAGCTGTTTTTT
TRBV10-2	.	14	.	TRBJ2-2	CASEKLGATGELFF	TGCGCCAGCGAGAAACTAGGGGCCACCGGGGAGCTGTTTTTT
TRBV27	.	11	.	TRBJ2-7	CASCSSYEQYF	TGTGCCAGCTGTAGCTCCTACGAGCAGTACTTC
TRBV29-1	.	17	TRBD2	TRBJ2-1	CSVVGLAGTTGANEQFF	TGCAGCGTTGTAGGACTAGCGGGAACCACTGGGGCCAATGAGCAGTTCTTC
TRBV4-1	.	16	TRBD1	TRBJ1-5	CASSQEKGAGNQPQHF	TGCGCCAGCAGCCAAGAGAAGGGGGCTGGCAATCAGCCCCAGCATTTT
TRBV6-5	.	14	.	TRBJ1-3	CASSRSLSGNTIYF	TGTGCCAGCAGTCGTAGTCTCTCTGGAAACACCATATATTTT
TRBV5-5	.	16	.	TRBJ1-5	CASSLWAGGANQPQHF	TGTGCCAGCAGCTTGTGGGCGGGGGGAGCCAATCAGCCCCAGCATTTT
TRBV27	.	15	.	TRBJ2-1	CASSELQTKGNEQFF	TGTGCCAGCAGCGAACTCCAAACTAAGGGCAATGAGCAGTTCTTC
TRBV6-1	.	12	TRBD1	TRBJ1-1	CASGTGNTEAFF	TGTGCCAGTGGGACAGGGAACACTGAAGCTTTCTTT
TRBV7-3	.	12	.	TRBJ2-1	CASSLGANEQFF	TGTGCCAGCAGCTTAGGGGCCAATGAGCAGTTCTTC